The clone carrying this TCR beta chain was observed at least ten times. Time point defined: blood at routine non-recurrence follow-up after resection. With V trimmed by 8 bases and J by 2 bases, 6 bases remained unmatched. CDR3 length equals 14 residues. Germline CDR1 is SNHLY and CDR2 is FYNNEI. The data were obtained in a study of spatial heterogeneity in lung cancer. On the study more broadly: Samples were obtained from roughly 65 donors, all untreated early-stage non-small cell lung cancer patients.

Every TCR cDNA molecule carried a tag that served as a unique molecular identifier. TCRdb passed the 5' RACE reads through MiXCR, listing each CDR3 protein once. This sample has about 110,000 distinct CDR3 sequences, with 11% found just once. The receptor's source is a female donor with early-stage non-small cell lung cancer. The V call is TRBV2, the J call TRBJ2-4; TRBD1 aligns across 7 bases. The specimen was PBMCs, collected at follow-up. CDR3 residues: CASALTGSKNIQYF. The CDR3 nucleotides are TGTGCCAGCGCTTTGACAGGGTCCAAAAACATTCAGTACTTC.